This TCR beta chain originates from a study of identical twins. This CDR3 is 13 amino acids long. Between the trimmed V and J ends, which lost 10 bases and 1 base, there was a span of 13 bases. Looked up from germline, CDR1 is ENHRY and CDR2 is SYGVKD. Only healthy Caucasians were enrolled as donors. MiXCR, applied by TCRdb to the 5' RACE reads, yields one record per CDR3 protein. The sample lists hundreds of thousands of distinct CDR3 sequences, roughly 7% occurring once. This sample was also put to use in a study of yellow fever vaccine responses in identical twins.

The chain links TRBV10-3 to TRBJ2-5, with D possibly being TRBD1 (5 bases). The TCR sequence derives from a woman between 18 and 29 years old in good health. Sample: memory (CD45RO+) T cells sorted from blood. The CDR3 spells CATQNGAQETQYF. The CDR3 nucleotides are TGTGCCACCCAGAATGGGGCCCAAGAGACCCAGTACTTC.